The 25 T cell receptor beta chains presented below share a single source sample, sequenced in a study of cytomegalovirus exposure and HLA in healthy donors. Use of 60 Vbeta and 13 Jbeta primers characterized the PCR. TCRdb keeps only in-frame clones here, not all; method: immunoSEQ multiplex PCR. The sample includes roughly 130,000 clones, around 79% seen only once; the top ten take over 2%. The sequencing input was PBMCs. Receptors originate from a woman aged 40 to 55 in good health and CMV-seropositive.

This clone appeared a single time. The rearrangement links TRBV7-9 to TRBJ2-3; 9 nucleotides align to TRBD2. J gave up 2 bases and V 5 bases, and 8 bases lay outside the gene matches. The CDR3 is 16 amino acids. Germline V gives CDR1 SEHNR, CDR2 FQNEAQ (reference sequence). CDR3 in DNA: TGTGCCAGCAGCGCGACTAGCGGACTCTACACAGATACGCAGTATTTT. This gives the protein CASSATSGLYTDTQYF.

The CDR3: CASSLGSGGNQPQHF. CDR3 nucleotide sequence: TGTGCCAGCAGTTTGGGGAGCGGCGGGAATCAGCCCCAGCATTTT. The rearrangement uses TRBV27 and TRBJ1-5, with D unclear. Germline values: CDR1 MNHEY, CDR2 SMNVEV (reference sequence). This CDR3 comprises 15 residues. Trimming pared 3 bases from V and 4 bases from J, leaving 13 bases between.

The chain is built from TRBV5-1 and TRBJ2-3, with 11 positions matching TRBD2. After removal of 3 bases from V and 5 bases from J, the junction contained 8 bases not matched to a gene. CDR3 length: 16 amino acids. The germline gives CDR1 SGHRS, CDR2 YFSETQ. DNA for the CDR3: TGCGCCAGCAGCTACTATAGCGGGGGGGCCAAAGATACGCAGTATTTT. Protein: CASSYYSGGAKDTQYF.

The rearrangement links TRBV18 to TRBJ1-1; 8 nucleotides match TRBD1. This CDR3 comprises 15 residues. The junction had 1 base not matched to a gene; V was cut back by 0 bases and J by 1 base. Per the germline V gene, CDR1 is KGHSH and CDR2 is LQKENI. The CDR3 loop is CASSPPTGANTEAFF. The DNA of the CDR3 is TGTGCCAGCTCACCACCGACAGGGGCGAACACTGAAGCTTTCTTT.

The chain is built from TRBV28 and TRBJ2-7, with 11 bases that match TRBD1. The CDR3 is made up of 15 amino acids. With V trimmed by 7 bases and J by 6 bases, 11 bases remained unmatched. Per the germline V gene, CDR1 is MDHEN and CDR2 is SYDVKM. The CDR3 sequence: CASTHPGTGGGEQYF. The CDR3 coding sequence is TGTGCCAGCACCCACCCCGGGACAGGGGGAGGCGAGCAGTACTTC.

The CDR3 protein is CASSQQGRSDTQYF. The DNA for the CDR3 is TGCGCCAGCAGCCAACAGGGTAGGTCAGATACGCAGTATTTT. The chain couples TRBV4-3 to TRBJ2-3; perhaps TRBD1 as D (5 bases). Trimming took off 2 bases at V and 4 bases at J, with 10 bases between the two ends. This CDR3 spans 14 amino acids. Germline loops: CDR1 LGHNA, CDR2 YSLEER.

The V call is TRBV18, the J call TRBJ1-1; a possible D gene is TRBD1 (6 bases). CDR1 and CDR2 (germline): KGHSH, LQKENI. Trimming shortened V by 5 bases and J by 4 bases, and 20 bases separated the two germline ends. The CDR3 consists of 16 residues. CDR3 nucleotide sequence: TGTGCCAGCTCAACGAGCCAAGACAGGATAAGCACTGAAGCTTTCTTT. Its protein product is CASSTSQDRISTEAFF.

This chain's CDR3 is CASSWAENSPLHF. In nucleotides, the CDR3 is TGTGCCAGCAGTTGGGCAGAGAATTCACCCCTCCACTTT. This sequence joins TRBV6-6 and TRBJ1-6, with no clear D. Germline V gene sequence: CDR1 MNHNY, CDR2 SVGAGI (reference sequence). CDR3 length: 13 amino acids. V shed 4 bases and J shed 7 bases, with 8 bases lying between them.

This clone has at least ten counts. CDR3 sequence reads: CASSYYGQGSEAFF. The CDR3 DNA is TGTGCCAGCAGTTACTATGGTCAGGGAAGTGAAGCTTTCTTT. The V gene is TRBV6-6, the J gene TRBJ1-1, with a possible D match to TRBD1 (5 bases). Germline CDR1 and CDR2: MNHNY and SVGAGI (reference sequence). Trimming took off 1 base at V and 7 bases at J, with 13 bases between the two ends. This CDR3 contains 14 residues.

The rearrangement links TRBV5-1 to TRBJ1-2; TRBD1 agrees at 8 bases. Trimming at V came to 4 bases and at J to 3 bases, leaving 14 bases not matched to a gene. This CDR3 has 17 amino acids. Per the germline V gene, CDR1 is SGHRS and CDR2 is YFSETQ. CDR3 DNA sequence: TGCGCCAGCAGCCTTACAATCGCAGGGGGCAGGGACTATGGCTACACCTTC. It codes for CASSLTIAGGRDYGYTF.

The chain has TRBV4-3 and TRBJ2-3; 14 bases agree with TRBD2. CDR1 is LGHNA, CDR2 YSLEER, per germline. The CDR3 is 16 amino acids. V trimming: 4 bases; J trimming: 3 bases; junction bases outside the gene matches: 3. CDR3 region: CASSPRTSGRTDTQYF. In DNA, the CDR3 is TGCGCCAGCAGCCCCAGGACTAGCGGGAGGACAGATACGCAGTATTTT.

The genes are TRBV19 and TRBJ2-3; TRBD2 agrees at 9 bases. Trimming took 8 bases from V and 5 from J; bases not matched to a gene: 8. The CDR3 runs 14 residues. Germline V gene data show CDR1 as LNHDA and CDR2 as SQIVND (reference sequence). The CDR3 protein is CASDGGGAGDTQYF. The CDR3 nucleotides are TGTGCCAGTGATGGCGGGGGGGCGGGAGATACGCAGTATTTT.

The chain is built from TRBV7-9 and TRBJ1-1; the match to TRBD1 covers 8 bases. Losses at the gene ends were 4 bases for V and 1 base for J; bases not matched to a gene: 8. This CDR3 comprises 16 residues. Germline loops: CDR1 SEHNR, CDR2 FQNEAQ (reference sequence). The CDR3 DNA reads as TGTGCCAGCAGCTCATCTCTGACAGGGGAGAACACTGAAGCTTTCTTT. The encoded protein is CASSSSLTGENTEAFF.

J is TRBJ1-4 and V is TRBV11-2; tentatively, D is TRBD1 (6 bases). V was trimmed by 2 bases and J by 8 bases, leaving 6 bases between them. The CDR3 is 12 amino acids. CDR1 and CDR2 (germline): SGHAT, FQNNGV. CDR3 sequence: CASSLRGEKLFF. In DNA form, the CDR3 reads TGTGCCAGCAGCTTAAGGGGGGAAAAACTGTTTTTT.

CDR3 in amino acids: CASSRDISDSNYGYTF. The CDR3 coding sequence is TGTGCCAGCAGCCGGGACATCTCGGATTCTAACTATGGCTACACCTTC. V is TRBV27 and J is TRBJ1-2, with D perhaps matching TRBD1 (6 bases). V dropped 6 bases and J dropped 0 bases, with 17 bases sitting between them. From germline, CDR1 is MNHEY and CDR2 SMNVEV (reference sequence). The CDR3 covers 16 residues.

The chain has TRBV7-2 and TRBJ2-1; 13 bases are shared with TRBD2. CDR3 length: 14 amino acids. Germline loops: CDR1 SGHTA, CDR2 FQGNSA. J was trimmed by 9 bases and V by 5 bases; bases with no gene match: 4. The CDR3, as DNA: TGTGCCAGCAGCGCGGGGACTAGCGGGGCTGAGCAGTTCTTC. As protein: CASSAGTSGAEQFF.

The gene calls are TRBV28 and TRBJ2-1, with TRBD2 matching over 7 bases. CDR1 is MDHEN and CDR2 is SYDVKM in the germline V gene. The CDR3 runs 14 residues. With 11 bases clipped from V and 0 bases from J, the junction kept 7 bases outside the gene matches. CDR3 loop: CASRGDSSYNEQFF. The CDR3 DNA reads as TGTGCCTCCCGGGGGGATAGCTCCTACAATGAGCAGTTCTTC. The variable domain in full, completed from reference TRBV28 and TRBJ2-1, reads DVKVTQSSRYLVKRTGEKVFLECVQDMDHENMFWYRQDPGLGLRLIYFSYDVKMKEKGDIPEGYSVSREKKERFSLILESASTNQTSMYLCASRGDSSYNEQFFGPGTRLTVL.

This clone occurred once. This rearrangement joins TRBV11-2 to TRBJ2-1, with 8 bases fitting TRBD2. CDR1 SGHAT and CDR2 FQNNGV come from the germline V gene. After removal of 5 bases from V and 3 bases from J, the junction contained 12 bases not matched to a gene. The CDR3 is 17 amino acids. The CDR3 is CASSPRAGLVGYNEQFF. The CDR3 bases are TGTGCCAGCAGCCCCCGCGCGGGACTAGTAGGCTACAATGAGCAGTTCTTC.

This clone was counted once. Other nucleotide sequences from this sample produce the same CDR3. CDR3 coding DNA: TGTGCCAGCAGCTTAAGGGGACAGGGGGGATCCGGGGAGCTGTTTTTT. Encoded protein: CASSLRGQGGSGELFF. The chain joins TRBV7-3 to TRBJ2-2, with TRBD1 identical over 11 bases. The V gene's germline CDR1 is SGHTA and CDR2 FQGTGA. Trimming cost V 1 base and J 6 bases; bases outside gene matches: 4. This CDR3 has 16 amino acids. Variable domain in full (rest from reference TRBV7-3 and TRBJ2-2): GAGVSQTPSNKVTEKGKYVELRCDPISGHTALYWYRQSLGQGPEFLIYFQGTGAADDSGLPNDRFFAVRPEGSVSTLKIQRTERGDSAVYLCASSLRGQGGSGELFFGEGSRLTVL.

The rearrangement joins TRBV28 to TRBJ1-6; no firm D call. The germline gives CDR1 MDHEN, CDR2 SYDVKM. The V end was cut by 3 bases, the J end by 7 bases, with 4 bases between. The CDR3 extends over 12 amino acids. The CDR3 DNA is TGTGCCAGCAGTTTGGCAAATTCACCCCTCCACTTT. Encoded protein: CASSLANSPLHF.

This chain joins TRBV10-3 and TRBJ1-1, with 7 bases lining up with TRBD1. V lost 4 bases, J lost 3 bases, and 8 bases stayed unmatched. CDR1 and CDR2 from the germline V gene are ENHRY and SYGVKD. CDR3 length equals 15 residues. The CDR3 region is CAISGIGGADTEAFF. For the CDR3, the DNA is TGTGCCATCAGTGGAATAGGGGGCGCCGACACTGAAGCTTTCTTT.

The gene calls are TRBV7-2 and TRBJ2-1; tentative D call: TRBD2 (7 bases). CDR1 and CDR2 from the germline V gene are SGHTA and FQGNSA. Trimming cost V 5 bases and J 7 bases, with 15 bases left between them. CDR3 size: 14 residues. The CDR3 nucleotides read TGTGCCAGCAGCCTGGGGGGGCTTACTAATGAGCAGTTCTTC. It is translated as CASSLGGLTNEQFF.

This clone is medium-sized (0.01 to 0.1%) by share. The rearrangement uses TRBV28 and TRBJ2-3, with a possible D match to TRBD2 (7 bases). V lost 7 bases to trimming and J lost 0 bases, with 14 bases between them. Germline values: CDR1 MDHEN, CDR2 SYDVKM. This CDR3 is 15 amino acids long. The CDR3, as DNA: TGTGCCAGCATAAAGGGGGACTACAGCACAGATACGCAGTATTTT. This codes for CASIKGDYSTDTQYF.

The chain employs TRBV18 and TRBJ1-5; tentatively, D is TRBD1 (6 bases). The V gene's germline CDR1 is KGHSH and CDR2 LQKENI. The CDR3 is made up of 16 amino acids. Trimming removed 8 bases from V and 4 bases from J, with 21 bases in between. The CDR3 sequence is CASRRGGIGGNQPQHF. CDR3 bases: TGTGCCAGCCGCAGGGGAGGGATCGGCGGGAATCAGCCCCAGCATTTT.

The rearrangement joins TRBV7-8 to TRBJ1-2, with 7 bases that match TRBD1. Per germline, CDR1 SGHVS and CDR2 FQNEAQ. Losses at the gene ends were 1 base for V and 3 bases for J; bases not matched to a gene: 14. This CDR3 has 18 amino acids. CDR3 DNA sequence: TGTGCCAGCAGCTTAGAGGGGGTAACAGGGGTGCCCTACTATGGCTACACCTTC. Protein: CASSLEGVTGVPYYGYTF.